One and the same sample provided the 19 T cell receptor beta chains below, sequenced in a study of T cells after yellow fever vaccination. TCRdb reanalysed the 5' RACE reads using MiXCR and keeps one entry per CDR3 protein. The table shows 78,000 or so distinct CDR3 sequences, with about 7.2% occurring only once. The starting material was CD8+ T cells sorted from PBMCs, obtained 10 days after the first yellow fever vaccination. The receptors were sampled from a man in his late teens or twenties who received the YFV17D yellow fever vaccine.

This clonotype has only a few counts. The chain joins TRBV6-2 or TRBV6-3 to TRBJ2-7; D gene uncertain. This CDR3 contains 12 residues. Per germline, CDR1 MNHEY and CDR2 SVGEGT. Trimming left V 2 bases short and J 2 bases short, with 4 bases between. DNA of the CDR3: TGTGCCAGCAGTTACGATCCCTACGAGCAGTACTTC. It specifies CASSYDPYEQYF.

This chain connects TRBV7-6 to TRBJ2-2; the D gene is possibly TRBD1 (5 bases). V was shortened by 5 bases and J by 5 bases, with 21 bases between the two germline ends. The CDR3 contains 17 residues. Germline V gives CDR1 SGHVS, CDR2 FNYEAQ. CDR3 sequence reads: CASSAVTGPAGTGELFF. CDR3 in DNA: TGTGCCAGCAGCGCGGTCACAGGACCCGCTGGGACCGGGGAGCTGTTTTTT.

Many counts were recorded for this clonotype. The rearrangement uses TRBV12-3 or TRBV12-4 and TRBJ2-5; weak D call: TRBD1 (6 bases). This CDR3 has 14 residues. Trimming cost V 6 bases and J 5 bases, with 16 bases left between them. As DNA, the CDR3 is TGTGCCAGCAGCTCTCATCACAGGGAGGAGACCCAGTACTTC. Encoded protein: CASSSHHREETQYF.

Notes on this clonotype: Since a much larger clone is just one base distant, this may be a read error. The V and J genes are TRBV7-9 and TRBJ2-7; 7 bases match TRBD1. The CDR3 has 14 residues. The germline V gene has CDR1 SEHNR and CDR2 FQNEAQ (reference sequence). With V trimmed by 4 bases and J by 3 bases, 6 bases remained unmatched. CDR3 region: CASSSRDRGYEQYF. The CDR3 DNA follows: TGTGCCAGCAGCTCCCGGGACAGAGGCTACGAGCAGTACTTC.

This clonotype was observed at least ten times. The rearrangement links TRBV12-3 or TRBV12-4 to TRBJ1-2; 9 bases line up with TRBD1. After removal of 6 bases from V and 5 bases from J, the junction contained 4 bases not matched to a gene. The CDR3 runs 13 residues. The CDR3 is CASRTGGSYGYTF. In DNA, the CDR3 is TGTGCCAGCAGGACAGGGGGATCTTATGGCTACACCTTC.

This clonotype was seen at least ten times. The J gene is TRBJ2-1, the V gene TRBV4-1; D unclear. V shed 0 bases and J shed 8 bases, with 11 bases lying between them. Germline V lookup: CDR1 MGHRA, CDR2 YSYEKL. CDR3 length: 14 residues. The CDR3 region is CASSQEAMRYEQFF. Written as DNA, the CDR3 is TGCGCCAGCAGCCAAGAAGCCATGCGCTATGAGCAGTTCTTC.

This clonotype was detected ten times or more. The rearrangement links TRBV7-9 to TRBJ2-6; D is uncertain. The CDR3 covers 16 residues. Deletions cut 5 bases from V and 0 bases from J, with 11 bases between. Looked up from germline, CDR1 is SEHNR and CDR2 is FQNEAQ (reference sequence). CDR3 protein: CASSTVALSGANVLTF. The CDR3 nucleotides are TGTGCCAGCAGCACTGTGGCCCTCTCTGGGGCCAACGTCCTGACTTTC.

This clonotype was recorded many times. The genes are TRBV10-3 and TRBJ1-2; a possible D gene is TRBD1 (5 bases). Germline-derived CDR1 and CDR2 are ENHRY and SYGVKD. V shed 3 bases and J shed 5 bases, with 10 bases lying between them. The CDR3 extends over 13 amino acids. CDR3 sequence: CAISDRGWYGYTF. CDR3 bases: TGTGCCATCAGTGACCGGGGGTGGTATGGCTACACCTTC.

The chain has TRBV4-1 and TRBJ1-1; D may be TRBD1 (6 bases). This CDR3 region has 17 residues. The germline V gene has CDR1 MGHRA and CDR2 YSYEKL. V was cut by 0 bases and J by 0 bases, with 14 bases left in between. In DNA, the CDR3 is TGCGCCAGCAGCCAAGACGGGGGGGGGCAGGTGAACACTGAAGCTTTCTTT. It specifies CASSQDGGGQVNTEAFF.

The V gene is TRBV4-3, the J gene TRBJ2-7, with 7 nucleotides matching TRBD1. With 3 bases clipped from V and 5 bases from J, the junction kept 13 bases outside the gene matches. The CDR3 runs to 16 residues. CDR1 is LGHNA, CDR2 YSLEER, per germline. CDR3 DNA: TGCGCCAGCAGCCAGGCCCGTGACAGGGCGGCGCACGAGCAGTACTTC. The encoded protein is CASSQARDRAAHEQYF.

This rearrangement joins TRBV20-1 to TRBJ2-5, with 8 positions matching TRBD2. Unmatched junction bases numbered 4, after V lost 0 bases and J lost 1 base. The CDR3 extends over 15 amino acids. The germline CDR1 and CDR2 sequences are DFQATT and SNEGSKA (reference sequence). CDR3 in amino acids: CSARELTSGQETQYF. DNA of the CDR3: TGCAGTGCTAGAGAGCTAACTAGCGGCCAAGAGACCCAGTACTTC.

In this sample, this clonotype turned up many times. The J gene is TRBJ2-6, the V gene TRBV6-5, with a possible D match to TRBD2 (6 bases). The V gene lost 2 bases and the J gene lost 2 bases, with 13 bases spanning the gap. Germline CDR1 reads MNHEY; CDR2 reads SVGAGI. The CDR3 loop spans 17 amino acids. CDR3 loop: CASSYRGREAGANVLTF. The DNA of the CDR3 is TGTGCCAGCAGTTACAGGGGCAGGGAGGCTGGGGCCAACGTCCTGACTTTC.

This clonotype has a count of ten or more. The chain is built from TRBV7-6 and TRBJ2-3, with no clear D. Trimming pared 5 bases from V and 3 bases from J, leaving 12 bases between. Germline assignment: CDR1 SGHVS and CDR2 FNYEAQ. The CDR3 loop spans 14 amino acids. The CDR3 sequence is CASSPLGETDTQYF. CDR3 nucleotide sequence: TGTGCCAGCAGCCCCCTGGGTGAGACAGATACGCAGTATTTT.

V is TRBV7-2 and J is TRBJ2-7; TRBD1 matches 8 bases. The CDR3 consists of 15 residues. The V segment lost 3 bases and the J segment 3 bases; nucleotides outside the gene matches: 7. CDR1 and CDR2 (germline): SGHTA, FQGNSA. The CDR3 reads CASSFGQGLIYEQYF. CDR3 sequence (DNA): TGTGCCAGCAGCTTTGGACAGGGCCTTATCTACGAGCAGTACTTC.

This clonotype was counted between two and nine times. This sequence joins TRBV20-1 and TRBJ2-3, with 9 bases matching TRBD2. Germline V gives CDR1 DFQATT, CDR2 SNEGSKA (reference sequence). The V and J ends lost 6 bases and 5 bases, in that order; junction bases with no gene match: 12. CDR3 length: 15 amino acids. CDR3 DNA: TGCAGTGCCACCCCCCTAGGGCGGGGGGGAGATACGCAGTATTTT. Residues: CSATPLGRGGDTQYF.

This clonotype was seen many times. The V and J genes are TRBV4-2 and TRBJ2-7, with 11 bases aligning to TRBD2. Germline assignment: CDR1 LGHNA and CDR2 YNFKEQ. This CDR3 has 15 amino acids. V trimming: 0 bases; J trimming: 3 bases; junction bases outside the gene matches: 1. Here the CDR3 reads CASSQETSGSYEQYF. Written as DNA, the CDR3 is TGTGCCAGCAGCCAAGAAACTAGCGGGAGCTACGAGCAGTACTTC.

This clonotype was recorded a few times. The V gene is TRBV7-8, the J gene TRBJ1-5; no clear D gene. Germline CDR1 reads SGHVS; CDR2 reads FQNEAQ. V was cut by 1 base and J by 5 bases, with 6 bases left in between. The CDR3 spans 13 residues. As DNA, the CDR3 is TGTGCCAGCAGCTTAGGGTTCGATCAGCCCCAGCATTTT. Residues: CASSLGFDQPQHF.

To note about this clonotype: It may be a read error: a sequence one base away is much more abundant. The chain recombines TRBV3-1 with TRBJ2-2; D uncertain. The CDR3 runs 15 residues. Per the germline V gene, CDR1 is LGHDT and CDR2 is YNNKEL (reference sequence). CDR3 nucleotides: TGTGCCAGCGGCCAAGAACAAGGCCACACCGGGGAGCTGTTTTTT. This codes for CASGQEQGHTGELFF.

Details on this clonotype: With a much larger clone just one base away, this may be a read error. CDR3 amino acids: CASREYDTEFDEQYF. The CDR3 DNA reads TGCGCCAGCAGGGAATACGACACGGAGTTCGACGAGCAGTACTTC. The chain uses TRBV4-1 and TRBJ2-7; D unresolved. With 6 bases removed from V and 5 bases from J, the gap between germline ends came to 20 bases. CDR1 and CDR2 from the germline V gene are MGHRA and YSYEKL. The CDR3 contains 15 residues.